The present entry profiles one T cell receptor beta chain with its context. Its antigen is as yet unknown. V was clipped by 10 bases and J by 4 bases; unmatched bases: 11. The length of the CDR3 is 14 residues. Germline assignment: CDR1 MGHDK and CDR2 SYGVNS. The sample is drawn from a study of T cell repertoires in cytomegalovirus infection. A single record per CDR3 protein comes from TCRdb applying MiXCR to the reads. The sample has hundreds of thousands of distinct CDR3 sequences, more than 30% seen once; the top ten hold 15% to 20%. The input for sequencing was cultured PBMCs, taken from culture after CMV antigen stimulation. The clonotype was recovered from a human donor in good health (CMV status not recorded). Some clones in this sample may be carry-over from other donors' samples. V is TRBV25-1 and J is TRBJ1-1, with 8 nucleotides matching TRBD1. DNA for the CDR3: TGTGCCACCTCGTCCACGACAGGGGTCACTGAAGCTTTCTTT. Translated, it gives CATSSTTGVTEAFF.